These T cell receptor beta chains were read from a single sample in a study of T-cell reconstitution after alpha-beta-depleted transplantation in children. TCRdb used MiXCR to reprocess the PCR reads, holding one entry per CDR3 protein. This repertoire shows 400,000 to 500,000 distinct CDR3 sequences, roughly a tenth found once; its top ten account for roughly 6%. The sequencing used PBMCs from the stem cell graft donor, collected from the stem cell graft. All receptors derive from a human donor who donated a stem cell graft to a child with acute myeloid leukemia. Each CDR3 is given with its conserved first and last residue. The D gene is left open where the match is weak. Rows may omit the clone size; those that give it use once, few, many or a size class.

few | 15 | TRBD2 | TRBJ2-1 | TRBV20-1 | CSASQSSGSYNEQFF | TGCAGTGCTAGTCAAAGTAGCGGGAGCTACAATGAGCAGTTCTTC
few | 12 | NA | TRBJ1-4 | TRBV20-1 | CSARGQGVKLFF | TGCAGTGCTAGGGGGCAGGGAGTAAAACTGTTTTTT
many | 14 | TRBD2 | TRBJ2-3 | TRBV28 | CASSQAGVPDTQYF | TGTGCCAGCAGCCAAGCGGGAGTCCCAGATACGCAGTATTTT
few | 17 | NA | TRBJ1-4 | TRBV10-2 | CASSELGTAQTNEKLFF | TGCGCCAGCAGTGAGCTGGGGACTGCTCAGACTAATGAAAAACTGTTTTTT
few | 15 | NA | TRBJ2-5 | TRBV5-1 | CASSIQTGRQETQYF | TGCGCCAGCAGCATCCAGACAGGGAGGCAAGAGACCCAGTACTTC
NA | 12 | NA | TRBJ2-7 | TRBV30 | CAWNRVTYEQYF | TGTGCCTGGAACAGGGTTACCTACGAGCAGTACTTC
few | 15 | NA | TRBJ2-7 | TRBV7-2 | CASSREGGLYYEQYF | TGTGCCAGCAGCCGAGAGGGGGGACTTTACTACGAGCAGTACTTC
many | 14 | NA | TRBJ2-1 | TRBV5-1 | CASSSAAPYNEQFF | TGCGCCAGCAGCTCCGCGGCACCCTACAATGAGCAGTTCTTC
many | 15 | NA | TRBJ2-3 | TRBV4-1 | CASSLRSSDTDTQYF | TGCGCCAGCAGCCTACGTTCTAGCGACACAGATACGCAGTATTTT
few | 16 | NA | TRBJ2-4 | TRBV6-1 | CASRESRGGAKNIQYF | TGTGCCAGCAGGGAGTCAAGGGGGGGAGCCAAAAACATTCAGTACTTC
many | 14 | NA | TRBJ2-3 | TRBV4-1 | CASSQEGPTDTQYF | TGCGCCAGCAGCCAAGAAGGGCCGACAGATACGCAGTATTTT
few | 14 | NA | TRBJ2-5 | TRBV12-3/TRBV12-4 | CASSFLPRGETQYF | TGTGCCAGCAGTTTTCTCCCCAGGGGCGAGACCCAGTACTTC
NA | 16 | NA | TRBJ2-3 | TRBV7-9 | CASSGRDGSSTDTQYF | TGTGCCAGCAGCGGCCGGGACGGATCAAGCACAGATACGCAGTATTTT
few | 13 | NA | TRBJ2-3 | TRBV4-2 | CASSQDLLDTQYF | TGTGCCAGCAGCCAAGACCTGCTGGATACGCAGTATTTT
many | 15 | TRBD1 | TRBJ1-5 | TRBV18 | CASSPGTDPNQPQHF | TGTGCCAGCTCACCAGGGACAGATCCCAATCAGCCCCAGCATTTT
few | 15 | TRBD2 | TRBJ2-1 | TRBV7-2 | CASSEPGLVDNEQFF | TGTGCCAGCAGCGAACCGGGACTAGTAGACAATGAGCAGTTCTTC
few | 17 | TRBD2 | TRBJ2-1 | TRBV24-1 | CATSDNQGLASRNEQFF | TGTGCCACCAGTGATAACCAGGGACTAGCGTCGAGGAATGAGCAGTTCTTC
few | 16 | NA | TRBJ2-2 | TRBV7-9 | CASSYGQRANTGELFF | TGTGCCAGCAGCTACGGACAGCGCGCGAACACCGGGGAGCTGTTTTTT
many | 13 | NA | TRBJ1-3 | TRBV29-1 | CSVTDLSGNTIYF | TGCAGCGTAACAGACCTCTCTGGAAACACCATATATTTT
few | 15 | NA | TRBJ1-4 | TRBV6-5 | CASSYRDPTNEKLFF | TGTGCCAGCAGTTATAGGGATCCAACTAATGAAAAACTGTTTTTT
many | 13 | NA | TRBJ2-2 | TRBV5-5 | CASSSYYTGELFF | TGTGCCAGCAGTTCGTACTACACCGGGGAGCTGTTTTTT
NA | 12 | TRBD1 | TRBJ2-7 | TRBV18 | CASSRDRNEQYF | TGTGCCAGCTCACGGGACAGGAACGAGCAGTACTTC
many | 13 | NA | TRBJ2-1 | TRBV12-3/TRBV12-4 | CASSFLGANEQFF | TGTGCCAGCAGTTTCTTGGGGGCCAATGAGCAGTTCTTC
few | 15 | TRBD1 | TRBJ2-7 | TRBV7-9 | CASSAPGTGPYEQYF | TGTGCCAGCAGCGCACCCGGGACAGGGCCCTACGAGCAGTACTTC
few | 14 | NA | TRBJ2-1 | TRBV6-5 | CASSYVSGGNEQFF | TGTGCCAGCAGTTACGTGTCCGGCGGTAATGAGCAGTTCTTC
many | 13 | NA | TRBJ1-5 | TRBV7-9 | CASSLGGIQPQHF | TGTGCCAGCAGCTTAGGAGGGATTCAGCCCCAGCATTTT
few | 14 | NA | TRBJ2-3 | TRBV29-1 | CSVEVGQVEGTQYF | TGCAGCGTTGAAGTCGGCCAGGTGGAAGGTACGCAGTATTTT
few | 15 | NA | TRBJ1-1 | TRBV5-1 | CASSLSGTRVTEAFF | TGCGCCAGCAGCTTGTCCGGCACCAGGGTGACTGAAGCTTTCTTT
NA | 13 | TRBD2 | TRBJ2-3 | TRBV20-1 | CSAGWAGGGTQYF | TGCAGTGCAGGGTGGGCGGGAGGAGGCACGCAGTATTTT
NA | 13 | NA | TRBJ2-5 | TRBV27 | CASSLTRGQTQYF | TGTGCCAGCAGTTTAACCAGGGGACAGACCCAGTACTTC
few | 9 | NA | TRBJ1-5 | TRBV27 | CASGQPQHF | TGTGCCAGCGGTCAGCCCCAGCATTTT